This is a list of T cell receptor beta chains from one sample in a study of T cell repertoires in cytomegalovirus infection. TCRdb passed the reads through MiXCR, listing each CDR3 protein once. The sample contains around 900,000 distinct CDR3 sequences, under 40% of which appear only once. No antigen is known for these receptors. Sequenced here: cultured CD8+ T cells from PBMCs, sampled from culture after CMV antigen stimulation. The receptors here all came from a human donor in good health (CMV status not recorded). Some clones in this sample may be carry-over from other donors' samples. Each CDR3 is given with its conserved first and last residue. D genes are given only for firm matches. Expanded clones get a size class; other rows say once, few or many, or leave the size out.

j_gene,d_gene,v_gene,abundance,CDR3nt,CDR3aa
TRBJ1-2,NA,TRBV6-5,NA,TGTGCCAGCAGTTATGGGATAATGGATGGCTACACCTTC,CASSYGIMDGYTF
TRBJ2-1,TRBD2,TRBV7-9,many,TGTGCCAGCAGCCCCCCTGGAGCGGGGGGGCTTTATGAGCAGTTCTTC,CASSPPGAGGLYEQFF
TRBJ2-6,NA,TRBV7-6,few,TGTGCCAGCAGCCACGACGGTATCTCTGGGGCCAACGTCCTGACTTTC,CASSHDGISGANVLTF
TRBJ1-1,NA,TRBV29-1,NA,TGCAGCGCCGTTGGGCAAAGGACGGTTGACACTGAAGCTTTCTTT,CSAVGQRTVDTEAFF
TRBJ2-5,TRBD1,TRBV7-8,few,TGTGCCAGCAAGACTGGACAGGGTATACAAGAGACCCAGTACTTC,CASKTGQGIQETQYF
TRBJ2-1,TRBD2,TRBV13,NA,TGTGCCAGCAGCAGTAGCGGGGGGGCCTCCAATGAGCAGTTCTTC,CASSSSGGASNEQFF
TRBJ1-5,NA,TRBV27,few,TGTGCCAGCAGTTTAGGGCCCCCGTGGGGCAGCAATCAGCCCCAGCATTTT,CASSLGPPWGSNQPQHF
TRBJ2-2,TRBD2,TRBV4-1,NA,TGCGCCAGCAGCCAACTAGCGGGGGGCTCCGTGGGCACCGGGGAGCTGTTTTTT,CASSQLAGGSVGTGELFF
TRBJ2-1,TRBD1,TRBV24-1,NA,TGTGCCACCAGTGATTCTCTCCAGGGGGCCTACAATGAGCAGTTCTTC,CATSDSLQGAYNEQFF
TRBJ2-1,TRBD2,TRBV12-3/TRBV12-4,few,TGTGCCAGCAGTTTCACTAGCGGGGGTAATGAGCAGTTCTTC,CASSFTSGGNEQFF
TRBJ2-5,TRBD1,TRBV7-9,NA,TGTGCCAGCAGTTTTATGAGGACAGGGGTCCAAGAGACCCAGTACTTC,CASSFMRTGVQETQYF
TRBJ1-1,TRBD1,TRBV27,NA,TGTGCCAGCAGCCCCGGACAGGGGGTAGCTGAAGCTTTCTTT,CASSPGQGVAEAFF
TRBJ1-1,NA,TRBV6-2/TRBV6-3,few,TGTGCCAGCAGTTACTTGACAGTAGCAACTGAAGCTTTCTTT,CASSYLTVATEAFF
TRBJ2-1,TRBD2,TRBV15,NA,TGTGCCACCACCGGGACTAGCCCTAATGAGCAGTTCTTC,CATTGTSPNEQFF
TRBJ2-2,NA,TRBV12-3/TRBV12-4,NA,TGTGCCAGCAAGGTCGGGGGAAGCACCGGGGAGCTGTTTTTT,CASKVGGSTGELFF
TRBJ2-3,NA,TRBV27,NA,TGTGCCAGCAGTTTCAGGCATACGCAGTATTTT,CASSFRHTQYF
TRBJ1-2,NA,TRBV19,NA,TGTGCCTCAAGGGGCGAAACTAACTATGGCTACACCTTC,CASRGETNYGYTF